The entry below gives a single TCR beta chain sequence along with its context. This entry comes from a study of blood T cell repertoires in COVID-19. Study as a whole: There were acute and convalescent COVID-19 samples, and they came from the United States, Italy and Spain. In each case, the material was cDNA or gDNA derived from T cells, B-cell-depleted T cells, or PBMCs.

In the authors' workflow: How many nucleated cells were present was estimated from reference gene primer amplification. Clones were sequenced by immunoSEQ multiplex PCR, and TCRdb holds only the in-frame ones, with some missing. V and J calls and clone size follow that table, whereas D and trimming were derived from the DNA. The sample yields some 100,000 clones, about 88% seen once. Germline V gene data show CDR1 as SGHTA and CDR2 as FQGNSA. V was cut by 6 bases and J by 6 bases, with 12 bases left in between. CDR3 length: 14 residues. The chain employs TRBV7-2 and TRBJ1-6; D not certain. Sequencing used peripheral blood. The receptor's source is a woman of 80 years or more with active COVID-19. The CDR3 spells CASRRVLVNSPLHF. CDR3 in DNA: TGTGCCAGCAGGAGGGTCCTTGTTAATTCACCCCTCCACTTT.